This is a list of T cell receptor beta chains from one sample in a study of neurological immune-mediated disorders. TCRdb itself ran the 5' RACE reads through MiXCR, one entry per CDR3 protein. The sample holds some 50,000 distinct CDR3 sequences, approximately 14% seen once. What was sequenced was PBMCs. The source is a male donor with HTLV-1-associated myelopathy (HAM/TSP). Both conserved end residues are trimmed from each CDR3. D genes are given only for firm matches. Only part of the rows carry a size: once, few, many, or a class if the clone is expanded.

clone_size v_call d_call cdr3_aa
few TRBV7-8 - ASSSPSTDTQY
many TRBV2 - ASSRQYTEAF
many TRBV12-5 TRBD1 ASGPGQGIGDNEQF
- TRBV5-1 - ASSLEFGKRTEAF
- TRBV5-1 - ASRPGRISDTQY
- TRBV7-9 - TSTEVQVLYNEQF
once TRBV12-3/TRBV12-4 TRBD1 ASTRTGWNTEAF
many TRBV11-2 TRBD2 ASSFGWLAGGNPEETQY
many TRBV7-2 - ASSQEMGWRDQPQH
many TRBV5-6 - ASSLGPKYNEQF
many TRBV5-1 - ASSLSGLFKSSGANVLT
many TRBV20-1 - SARGFTDTQY
many TRBV5-1 - ASSLGRTSGNTIY
many TRBV12-3/TRBV12-4 - ASSFNGRYTGELF
many TRBV5-1 - ASSLGLQEKLF
many TRBV7-9 TRBD1 ASRATGVNSPLH
many TRBV5-1 - ASSLTGTGGTEAF
many TRBV7-2 - ASSLVMRGAGNQPQH
many TRBV20-1 - SASAWESYEQY
once TRBV5-1 - ASSFYICSARDPSETGIEQY
many TRBV11-3 - ASSFRAQNTQY
- TRBV6-5 - ASSYEIPGQINSPLH
many TRBV9 TRBD1 ASSVGQGYGYT
many TRBV7-2 - ASSSLRQGYGYT
many TRBV5-1 - ASSIGLQETQY
many TRBV12-3/TRBV12-4 TRBD1 ASSLHGQVGGYT
- TRBV10-2 - ASSESHANTEAF
- TRBV20-1 - SASPLGGGISYEPY
few TRBV3-1 - ASSQTAAKY
many TRBV20-1 - SARVEGLQETQY
many TRBV10-3 TRBD1 AISGPATGGAYNEQF
many TRBV12-3/TRBV12-4 TRBD1 ASSRTGRGTEAF
many TRBV18 - ASSPANRDTQY
- TRBV10-3 - AISDLGISNQRQH
many TRBV20-1 - SAKDSHNEKLF
many TRBV4-2 - ASSQDPSWGRGETQY
many TRBV7-8 - ASSGKRTQFSNQPQH
many TRBV20-1 - SAARQETQY
many TRBV5-1 - ASSLVRGDTDTQY